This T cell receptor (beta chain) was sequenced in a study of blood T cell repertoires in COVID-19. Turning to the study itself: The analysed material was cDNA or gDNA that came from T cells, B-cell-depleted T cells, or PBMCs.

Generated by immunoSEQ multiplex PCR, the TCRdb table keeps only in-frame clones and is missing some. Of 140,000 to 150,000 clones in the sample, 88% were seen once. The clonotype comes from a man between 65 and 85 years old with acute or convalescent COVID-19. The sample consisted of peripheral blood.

DNA of the CDR3: TGTGCCAGCAGTTCGCCTAGCGGGAGGCCCTACGAGCAGTACTTC. Encoded protein: CASSSPSGRPYEQYF. This chain uses TRBV27 with TRBJ2-7, with 11 bases identical to TRBD2. Looked up from germline, CDR1 is MNHEY and CDR2 is SMNVEV (reference sequence). The V gene end was trimmed by 4 bases and the J gene end by 2 bases; junction bases not matched to a gene: 4. The CDR3 has 15 residues.